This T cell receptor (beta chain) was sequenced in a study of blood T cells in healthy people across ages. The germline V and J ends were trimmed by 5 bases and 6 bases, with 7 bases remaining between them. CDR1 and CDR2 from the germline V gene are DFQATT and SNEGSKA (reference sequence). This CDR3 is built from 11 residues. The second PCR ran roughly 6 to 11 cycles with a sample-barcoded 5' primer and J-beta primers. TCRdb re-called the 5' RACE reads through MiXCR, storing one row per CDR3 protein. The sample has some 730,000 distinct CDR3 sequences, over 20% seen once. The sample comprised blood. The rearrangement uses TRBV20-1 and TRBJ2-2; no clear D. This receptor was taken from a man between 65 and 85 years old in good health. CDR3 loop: CSAWSAGELFF. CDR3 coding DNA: TGCAGTGCTTGGAGTGCCGGGGAGCTGTTTTTT.